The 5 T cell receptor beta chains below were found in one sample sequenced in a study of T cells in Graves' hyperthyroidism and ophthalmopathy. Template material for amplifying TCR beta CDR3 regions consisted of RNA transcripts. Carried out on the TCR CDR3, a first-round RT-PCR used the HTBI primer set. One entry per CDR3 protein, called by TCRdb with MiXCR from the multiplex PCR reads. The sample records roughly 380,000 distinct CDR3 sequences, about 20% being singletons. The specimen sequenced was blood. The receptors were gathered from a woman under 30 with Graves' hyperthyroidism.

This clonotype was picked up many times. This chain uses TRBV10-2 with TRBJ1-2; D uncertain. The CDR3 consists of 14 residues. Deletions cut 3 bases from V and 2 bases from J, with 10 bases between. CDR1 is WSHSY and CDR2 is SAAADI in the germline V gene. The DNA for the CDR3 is TGCGCCAGCAGTGATTGGCCTGCAAACTATGGCTACACCTTC. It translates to CASSDWPANYGYTF.

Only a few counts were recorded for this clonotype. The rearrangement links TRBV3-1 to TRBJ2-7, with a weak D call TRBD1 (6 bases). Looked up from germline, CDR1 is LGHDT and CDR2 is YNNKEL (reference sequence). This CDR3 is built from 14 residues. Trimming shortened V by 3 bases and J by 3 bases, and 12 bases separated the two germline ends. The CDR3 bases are TGTGCCAGCAGCCACTACCGGGACAACTACGAGCAGTACTTC. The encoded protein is CASSHYRDNYEQYF.

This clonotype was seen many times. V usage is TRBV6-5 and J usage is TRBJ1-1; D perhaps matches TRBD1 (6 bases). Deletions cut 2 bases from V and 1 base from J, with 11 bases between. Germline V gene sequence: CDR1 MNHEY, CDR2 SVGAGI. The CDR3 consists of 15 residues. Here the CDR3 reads CASSYGTPSNTEAFF. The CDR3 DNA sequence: TGTGCCAGCAGTTACGGGACACCATCGAACACTGAAGCTTTCTTT.

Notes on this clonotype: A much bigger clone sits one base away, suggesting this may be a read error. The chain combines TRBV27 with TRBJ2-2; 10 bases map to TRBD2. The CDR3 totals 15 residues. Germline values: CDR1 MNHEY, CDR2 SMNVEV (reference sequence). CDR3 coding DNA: TGTGCCAGCAGACAAAGCGGGGGGGCCACCGAGGAGCTGTTTTTT. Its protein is CASRQSGGATEELFF.

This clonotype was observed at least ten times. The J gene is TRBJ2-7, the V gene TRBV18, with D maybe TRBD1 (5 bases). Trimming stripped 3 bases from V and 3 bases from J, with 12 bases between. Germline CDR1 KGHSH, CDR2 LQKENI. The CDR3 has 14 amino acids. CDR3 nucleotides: TGTGCCAGCTCACCGATCGACAGAAGCTACGAGCAGTACTTC. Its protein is CASSPIDRSYEQYF.